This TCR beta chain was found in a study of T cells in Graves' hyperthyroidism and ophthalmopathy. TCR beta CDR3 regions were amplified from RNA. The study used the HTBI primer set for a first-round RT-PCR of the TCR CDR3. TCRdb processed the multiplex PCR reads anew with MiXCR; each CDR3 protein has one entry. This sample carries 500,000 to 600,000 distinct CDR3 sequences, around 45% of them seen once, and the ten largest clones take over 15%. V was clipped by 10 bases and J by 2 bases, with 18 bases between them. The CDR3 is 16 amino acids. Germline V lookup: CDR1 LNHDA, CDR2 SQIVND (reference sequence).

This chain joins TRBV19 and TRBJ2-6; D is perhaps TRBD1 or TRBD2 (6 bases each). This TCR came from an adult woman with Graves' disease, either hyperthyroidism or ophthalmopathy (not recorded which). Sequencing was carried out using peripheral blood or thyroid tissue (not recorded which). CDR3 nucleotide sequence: TGTGCCACCACCTGGAGGGGGGCGGCTGGGGCCAACGTCCTGACTTTC. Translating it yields CATTWRGAAGANVLTF.